The rows below give T cell receptor beta chains drawn from one sample of a study of a mutant IDH1 vaccine in newly diagnosed glioma. TCRdb's copy holds only in-frame clones and misses some; the assay was immunoSEQ multiplex PCR. The sample lists around 44,000 clones; approximately 80% were seen once. No antigen has been identified for these receptors. Sequenced material: PBMCs, taken from a glioma patient whose treatment included an IDH1 peptide vaccine. The receptors here all came from a middle-aged man with glioma. Both conserved end residues are part of each CDR3. D genes are given only for firm matches. Size is omitted from some rows. Given values are once, few, many or a class for expanded clones.

d_call clone_size j_call v_call cdr3_nt cdr3_aa
- - TRBJ1-4 TRBV19 TGTGCCAGTCGAACCCTGTGGGCAACTAATGAAAAACTGTTTTTT CASRTLWATNEKLFF
TRBD1 - TRBJ1-4 TRBV4-2 TGTGCCAGCAGCCCTTACCGGGACAGTAATGAAAAACTGTTTTTT CASSPYRDSNEKLFF
- - TRBJ1-2 TRBV6-6 TGTGCCAGCACTCCCACAAGGGCCAACTATGGCTACACCTTC CASTPTRANYGYTF
- - TRBJ2-2 TRBV5-6 TGTGCCAGCAGCTTGGGCGGAGCCGGGGAGCTGTTTTTT CASSLGGAGELFF
- - TRBJ2-2 TRBV5-1 TGCGCCAGCAGCCAGGGGAACACCGGGGAGCTGTTTTTT CASSQGNTGELFF
- - TRBJ2-7 TRBV11-2 TGTGCCAGCAGCCGAGGGGCCCTCGAGCAGTACTTC CASSRGALEQYF
- - TRBJ1-4 TRBV7-9 TGTGCCAGCAGCTTAGTCGTTAATGAAAAACTGTTTTTT CASSLVVNEKLFF
- once TRBJ1-2 TRBV7-8 TGTGCCAGCAGCTTAGCGGCAGGGGCCTCCGGCTACACCTTC CASSLAAGASGYTF
TRBD2 once TRBJ2-7 TRBV2 TGTGCCACCTTAGCGGGGGGTCCCAACGAGCAGTACTTC CATLAGGPNEQYF
- - TRBJ1-4 TRBV5-1 TGCGCCAGCAGCCCGATGGGTGAAGGTAATGAAAAACTGTTTTTT CASSPMGEGNEKLFF
TRBD2 - TRBJ2-7 TRBV20-1 TGCAGTGCTAGAAGCGGGGGCGAGCAGTACTTC CSARSGGEQYF
- - TRBJ1-2 TRBV30 TGTGCCTGGAGCCCAGGCCCCGCTAGCTATGGCTACACCTTC CAWSPGPASYGYTF
TRBD1 - TRBJ1-6 TRBV18 TGTGCCAGCTCACCCGGACAGGGTGGTTCACCCCTCCACTTT CASSPGQGGSPLHF
- - TRBJ1-2 TRBV6-1 TGTGCCAGCAGTGAACCCGGACTGATTGGTGGCTACACCTTC CASSEPGLIGGYTF
TRBD2 - TRBJ2-5 TRBV2 TGTGCCAGCAGTGCGGGAGGAGGGAGACAAGAGACCCAGTACTTC CASSAGGGRQETQYF
TRBD2 - TRBJ2-1 TRBV5-6 TGTGCCAGCAGCTTGGAGGTTCTAGCGGGGTACAATGAGCAGTTCTTC CASSLEVLAGYNEQFF
- - TRBJ1-2 TRBV7-6 TGTGCCAGCAGCTTAAACGCGGAGAACTATGGCTACACCTTC CASSLNAENYGYTF
TRBD2 - TRBJ2-3 TRBV15 TGTGCCACCAGCAGAGATATGGGGGGGGGTTCGTCAGTCATTACAGATACGCAGTATTTT CATSRDMGGGSSVITDTQYF
- - TRBJ1-5 TRBV29-1 TGCAGCGTTGGGGGGGGTGATCAGCCCCAGCATTTT CSVGGGDQPQHF
- - TRBJ1-1 TRBV6-1 TGTGCCAGCAGTACCCCAGGGAACACTGAAGCTTTCTTT CASSTPGNTEAFF
- - TRBJ1-6 TRBV7-2 TGTGCCAGCAGCTTAGGGGCGGGGACTCTTTCACCCCTCCACTTT CASSLGAGTLSPLHF
- few TRBJ1-6 TRBV2 TGTGCCAGCAGGCGGGGGCGGAATTCACCCCTCCACTTT CASRRGRNSPLHF
- - TRBJ2-1 TRBV6-5 TGTGCCAGCAGTTACTTAGGGCCCGGGGGAGAGCAGTTCTTC CASSYLGPGGEQFF
- - TRBJ1-2 TRBV5-1 TGCGCCAGCAGCTTGGCCGGGGGGTTTAGAGGCTACACCTTC CASSLAGGFRGYTF
- few TRBJ2-3 TRBV6-5 TGTGCCAGCTCCCCCAGAATAGGTACAGATACGCAGTATTTT CASSPRIGTDTQYF
- - TRBJ1-2 TRBV6-1 TGTGCCAGCAGCCGGGATCATCAGACTGGCTACACCTTC CASSRDHQTGYTF
- few TRBJ1-5 TRBV30 TGTGCCTGGAATACAGGGAGTCAGCCCCAGCATTTT CAWNTGSQPQHF
TRBD1 few TRBJ2-7 TRBV15 TGTGCCACCAGCAGAGATGTTCCTGCGACAGGGGATCTCGAGCAGTACTTC CATSRDVPATGDLEQYF
- few TRBJ1-6 TRBV14 TGTGCCAGCAGCCAAGATCCTCCGGGGCCCGTATCACCCCTCCACTTT CASSQDPPGPVSPLHF
TRBD1 few TRBJ1-1 TRBV7-9 TGTGCCAGCAGCTACAGACAGGGGTTGAACACTGAAGCTTTCTTT CASSYRQGLNTEAFF
- - TRBJ2-7 TRBV7-2 TGTGCCAGCAGCTTAGGGTGGCTGGCAGGGGAGCAGTACTTC CASSLGWLAGEQYF
TRBD1 once TRBJ2-7 TRBV19 TGTGCCAGTAGTAAACAGGGGAGCTACGAGCAGTACTTC CASSKQGSYEQYF
- - TRBJ1-1 TRBV5-1 TGCGCCAGCAGCTTGGAGGTTGGAGGGGTAGCTTTCTTT CASSLEVGGVAFF
- - TRBJ1-4 TRBV5-1 TGCGCCAGCAGCTTCACAGGGGAAAAACTGTTTTTT CASSFTGEKLFF
TRBD1 - TRBJ1-6 TRBV6-1 TGTGCCAGCAGTGGGCAGGGGGCCGTTCTAAATTCACCCCTCCACTTT CASSGQGAVLNSPLHF
TRBD1 - TRBJ2-2 TRBV5-4 TGTGCCAGCAGCAAACCACCGGGACAGGGGGCTAACTGGGGGACCGGGGAGCTGTTTTTT CASSKPPGQGANWGTGELFF
TRBD1 - TRBJ2-7 TRBV27 TGTGCCAGCAGACTGAAACCGGGACAGGGAGGCTACGAGCAGTACTTC CASRLKPGQGGYEQYF
- - TRBJ1-1 TRBV7-9 TGTGCCAGCAGCTCCTGGACGGGAAACACTGAAGCTTTCTTT CASSSWTGNTEAFF
- - TRBJ2-7 TRBV5-6 TGTGCCAGTCGACGGCGGGGGCGAACCTACGAGCAGTACTTC CASRRRGRTYEQYF
- - TRBJ2-1 TRBV6-5 TGTGCCAGCAGTTCAGAGACCCCTTACAATGAGCAGTTCTTC CASSSETPYNEQFF
TRBD1 - TRBJ2-7 TRBV29-1 TGCAGCGCGGGGGGACAGGGGCGATACGAGCAGTACTTC CSAGGQGRYEQYF
TRBD2 once TRBJ2-1 TRBV4-1 TGCGCCAGCAGCCAAGCGGGGGGTCCCCCCGGCTACAATGAGCAGTTCTTC CASSQAGGPPGYNEQFF
- once TRBJ1-2 TRBV7-2 TGTGCCAGCAGCTTAGGTGGAGGGGCGGGCTACACCTTC CASSLGGGAGYTF
TRBD1 - TRBJ1-5 TRBV2 TGTGCCAGCAGTGTTTGGACAGGGAGGCCCAATCAGCCCCAGCATTTT CASSVWTGRPNQPQHF
TRBD1 - TRBJ1-1 TRBV4-1 TGCGCCAGCAGCCAAGATGACCTACCGGGACAGGGCCCGTCACCTTTCTTT CASSQDDLPGQGPSPFF
- - TRBJ1-6 TRBV6-1 TGTGCCAGCAGTGACCAGTCCTTGAGGGATTCACCCCTCCACTTT CASSDQSLRDSPLHF
- few TRBJ1-2 TRBV5-1 TGCGCCAGCAGCTTGACAGGGCCGGGTATTGCGGAGTACACCTTC CASSLTGPGIAEYTF
TRBD1 - TRBJ2-5 TRBV6-6 TGTGCCAGCACCCCGACAGGGGGGAGAGAGACCCAGTACTTC CASTPTGGRETQYF